This T cell receptor (beta chain) came from a study of T cells in Graves' hyperthyroidism and ophthalmopathy. Study outcomes and limitations: Blood held most thyroid clonotypes expanded above 0.001 frequency.

The CDR3 totals 13 residues. Germline assignment: CDR1 SNHLY and CDR2 FYNNEI. V lost 7 bases and J lost 7, with 14 bases in between. Diagnosing involved the use of clinical symptoms, serum thyroxine and TRAb, thyroid ultrasound and orbital computed tomography. This clonotype was seen many times. Its target is not known. There were TCR beta CDR3 regions amplified from RNA transcripts. The HTBI primer set drove a first-round RT-PCR of the TCR CDR3. MiXCR, run by TCRdb on the multiplex PCR reads, gives a single entry per CDR3 protein. The profile covers 610,000 or so distinct CDR3 sequences, with around 42% appearing a single time and roughly 8.2% taken by the ten largest.

The sequence was obtained from a woman between 18 and 30 years old with Graves' hyperthyroidism. The sample taken for sequencing was peripheral blood or thyroid tissue (not recorded which). The chain is built from TRBV2 and TRBJ1-5, with D possibly being TRBD1 (6 bases). The CDR3 DNA follows: TGTGCCAGCAACGAAGGGGGGGGGCAGCCCCAGCATTTT. This sequence encodes CASNEGGGQPQHF.